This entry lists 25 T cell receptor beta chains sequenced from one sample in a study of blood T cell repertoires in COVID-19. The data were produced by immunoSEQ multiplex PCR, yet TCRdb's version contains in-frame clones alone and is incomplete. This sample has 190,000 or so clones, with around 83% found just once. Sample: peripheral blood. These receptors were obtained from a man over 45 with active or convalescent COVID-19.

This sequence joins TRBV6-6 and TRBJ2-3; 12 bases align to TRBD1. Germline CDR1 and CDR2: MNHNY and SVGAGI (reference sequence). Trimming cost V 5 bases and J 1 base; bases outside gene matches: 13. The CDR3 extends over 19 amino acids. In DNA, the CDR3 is TGTGCCAGCAGTCCGGCCGGGACAGGGGGCCTCGGGGGCACAGATACGCAGTATTTT. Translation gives CASSPAGTGGLGGTDTQYF.

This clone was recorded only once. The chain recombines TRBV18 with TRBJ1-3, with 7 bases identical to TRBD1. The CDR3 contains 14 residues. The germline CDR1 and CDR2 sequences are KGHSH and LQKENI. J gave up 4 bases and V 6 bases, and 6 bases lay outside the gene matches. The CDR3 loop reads CASSPGTVGNTIYF. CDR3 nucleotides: TGTGCCAGCTCTCCCGGGACAGTAGGAAACACCATATATTTT.

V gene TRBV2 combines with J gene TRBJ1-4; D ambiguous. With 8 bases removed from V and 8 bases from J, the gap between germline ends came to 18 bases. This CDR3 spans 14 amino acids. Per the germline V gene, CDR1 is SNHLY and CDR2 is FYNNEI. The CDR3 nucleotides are TGTGCCAGCTGCGTGACTTCTACTGGGGAAAAACTGTTTTTT. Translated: CASCVTSTGEKLFF.

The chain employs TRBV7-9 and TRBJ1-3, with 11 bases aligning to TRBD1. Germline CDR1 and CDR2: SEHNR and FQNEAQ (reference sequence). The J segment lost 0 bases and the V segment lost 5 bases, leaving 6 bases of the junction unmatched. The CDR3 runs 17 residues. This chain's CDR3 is CASSTAGTGGSGNTIYF. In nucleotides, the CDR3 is TGTGCCAGCAGCACCGCCGGGACAGGGGGCTCTGGAAACACCATATATTTT. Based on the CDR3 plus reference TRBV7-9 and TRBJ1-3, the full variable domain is DTGVSQNPRHKITKRGQNVTFRCDPISEHNRLYWYRQTLGQGPEFLTYFQNEAQLEKSRLLSDRFSAERPKGSFSTLEIQRTEQGDSAMYLCASSTAGTGGSGNTIYFGEGSWLTVV.

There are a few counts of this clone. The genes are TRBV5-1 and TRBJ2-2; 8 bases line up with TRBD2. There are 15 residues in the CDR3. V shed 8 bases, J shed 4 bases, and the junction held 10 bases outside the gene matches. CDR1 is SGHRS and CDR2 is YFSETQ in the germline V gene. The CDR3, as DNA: TGCGCCAGTATGAACGCCCGGGAGGGCACCGGGGAGCTGTTTTTT. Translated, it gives CASMNAREGTGELFF.

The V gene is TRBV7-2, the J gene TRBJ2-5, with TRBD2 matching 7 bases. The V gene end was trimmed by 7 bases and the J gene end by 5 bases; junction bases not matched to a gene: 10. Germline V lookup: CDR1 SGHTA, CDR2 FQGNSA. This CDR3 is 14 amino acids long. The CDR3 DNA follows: TGTGCCAGCAACCCAACGGGGGGACGGGAGACCCAGTACTTC. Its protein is CASNPTGGRETQYF.

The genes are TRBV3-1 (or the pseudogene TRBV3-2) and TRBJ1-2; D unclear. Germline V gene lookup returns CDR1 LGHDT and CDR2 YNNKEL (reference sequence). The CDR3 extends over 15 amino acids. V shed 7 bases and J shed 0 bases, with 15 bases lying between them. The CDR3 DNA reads TGTGCCAGCACCCCGAACCACAGTCCTAACTATGGCTACACCTTC. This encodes CASTPNHSPNYGYTF.

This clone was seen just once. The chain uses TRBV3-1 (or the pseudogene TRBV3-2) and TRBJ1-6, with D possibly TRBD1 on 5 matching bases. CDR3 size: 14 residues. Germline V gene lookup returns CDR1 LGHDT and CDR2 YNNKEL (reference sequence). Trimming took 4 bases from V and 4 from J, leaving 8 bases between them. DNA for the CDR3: TGTGCCAGCAGCCCCGGGGGGTATAATTCACCCCTCCACTTT. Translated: CASSPGGYNSPLHF.

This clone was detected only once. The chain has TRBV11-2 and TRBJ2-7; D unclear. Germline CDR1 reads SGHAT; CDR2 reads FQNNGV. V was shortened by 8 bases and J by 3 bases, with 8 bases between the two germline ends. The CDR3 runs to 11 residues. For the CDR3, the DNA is TGTGCCAGCGGCACCGACTACGAGCAGTACTTC. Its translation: CASGTDYEQYF.

The CDR3 here is CASKGQGSNEQFF. The CDR3 DNA reads as TGTGCCAGCAAGGGACAGGGGAGCAATGAGCAGTTCTTC. The chain links TRBV11-2 to TRBJ2-1; TRBD1 agrees at 10 bases. Germline values: CDR1 SGHAT, CDR2 FQNNGV. CDR3 length: 13 amino acids. The J segment lost 6 bases and the V segment lost 7 bases, leaving 3 bases of the junction unmatched.

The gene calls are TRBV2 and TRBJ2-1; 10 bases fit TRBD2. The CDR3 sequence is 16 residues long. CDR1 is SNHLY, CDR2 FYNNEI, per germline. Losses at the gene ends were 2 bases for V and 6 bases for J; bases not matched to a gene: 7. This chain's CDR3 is CASSEFSGRARNEQFF. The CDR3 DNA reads TGTGCCAGCAGTGAATTCAGCGGGAGGGCCCGCAATGAGCAGTTCTTC. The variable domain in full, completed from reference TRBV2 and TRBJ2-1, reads EPEVTQTPSHQVTQMGQEVILRCVPISNHLYFYWYRQILGQKVEFLVSFYNNEISEKSEIFDDQFSVERPDGSNFTLKIRSTKLEDSAMYFCASSEFSGRARNEQFFGPGTRLTVL.

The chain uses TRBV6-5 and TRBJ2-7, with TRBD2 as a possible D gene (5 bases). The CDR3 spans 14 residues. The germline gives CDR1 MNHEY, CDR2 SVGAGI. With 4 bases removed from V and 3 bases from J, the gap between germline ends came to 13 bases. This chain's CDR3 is CASSLGSAGYEQYF. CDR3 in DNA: TGTGCCAGCAGTTTGGGGAGCGCAGGCTACGAGCAGTACTTC.

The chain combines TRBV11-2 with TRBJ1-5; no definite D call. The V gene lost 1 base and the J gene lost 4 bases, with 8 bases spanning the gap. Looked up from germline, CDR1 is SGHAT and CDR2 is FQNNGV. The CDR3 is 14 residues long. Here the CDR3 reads CASSLGHPNQPQHF. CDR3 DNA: TGTGCCAGCAGCTTAGGACACCCAAATCAGCCCCAGCATTTT.

CDR3 in DNA: TGTGCCAGTAGTATAAGGGGGCAGCGGGGGACCGGGGAGCTGTTTTTT. It specifies CASSIRGQRGTGELFF. V usage is TRBV19 and J usage is TRBJ2-2; tentative D call: TRBD2 (8 bases). The CDR3 extends over 16 amino acids. Between the trimmed V and J ends, which lost 2 bases and 5 bases, there was a span of 15 bases. Germline values: CDR1 LNHDA, CDR2 SQIVND (reference sequence).

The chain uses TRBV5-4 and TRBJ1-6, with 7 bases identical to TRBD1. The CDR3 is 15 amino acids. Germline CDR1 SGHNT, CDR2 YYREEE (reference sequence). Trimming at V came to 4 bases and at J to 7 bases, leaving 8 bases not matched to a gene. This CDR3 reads CASSREDRPNSPLHF. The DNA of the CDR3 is TGTGCCAGCAGCCGCGAGGACAGGCCGAATTCACCCCTCCACTTT.

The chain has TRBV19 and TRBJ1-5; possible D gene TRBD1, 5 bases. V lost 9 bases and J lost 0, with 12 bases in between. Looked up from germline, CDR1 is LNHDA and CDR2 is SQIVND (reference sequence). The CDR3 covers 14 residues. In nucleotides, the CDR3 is TGTGCCAGCCGAGGGGACTCTAGCAATCAGCCCCAGCATTTT. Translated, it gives CASRGDSSNQPQHF.

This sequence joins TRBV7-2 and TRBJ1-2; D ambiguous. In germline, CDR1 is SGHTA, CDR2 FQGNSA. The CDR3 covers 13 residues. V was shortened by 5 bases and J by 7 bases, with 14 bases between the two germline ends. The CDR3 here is CASSPQSGGGYTF. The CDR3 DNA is TGTGCCAGCAGCCCGCAGAGCGGTGGTGGCTACACCTTC.

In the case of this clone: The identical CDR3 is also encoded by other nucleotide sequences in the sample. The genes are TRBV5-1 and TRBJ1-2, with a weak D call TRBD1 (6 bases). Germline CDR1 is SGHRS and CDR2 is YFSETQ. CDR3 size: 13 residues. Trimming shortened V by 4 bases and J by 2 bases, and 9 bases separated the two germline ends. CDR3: CASSPDRNYGYTF. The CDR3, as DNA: TGCGCCAGCAGCCCGGACAGAAACTATGGCTACACCTTC.

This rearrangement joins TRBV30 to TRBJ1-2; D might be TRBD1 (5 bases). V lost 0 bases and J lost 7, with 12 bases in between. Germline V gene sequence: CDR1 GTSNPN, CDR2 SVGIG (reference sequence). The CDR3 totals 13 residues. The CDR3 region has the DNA TGTGCCTGGAGTGTACTGTCAGGGTTTGGCTACACCTTC. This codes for CAWSVLSGFGYTF.

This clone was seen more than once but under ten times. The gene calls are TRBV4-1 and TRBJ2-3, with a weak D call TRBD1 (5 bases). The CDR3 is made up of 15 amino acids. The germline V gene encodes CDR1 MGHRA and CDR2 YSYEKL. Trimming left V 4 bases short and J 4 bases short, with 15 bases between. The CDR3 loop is CASSLRASGPDTQYF. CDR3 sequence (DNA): TGCGCCAGCAGCCTTCGGGCCTCAGGGCCAGATACGCAGTATTTT.

This chain's CDR3 is CASSPGTGGYQPQHF. Here the CDR3 DNA reads TGTGCCAGCAGCCCCGGGACAGGGGGATATCAGCCCCAGCATTTT. The rearrangement links TRBV7-8 to TRBJ1-5; 11 nucleotides line up with TRBD1. The CDR3 sequence is 15 residues long. The V gene's germline CDR1 is SGHVS and CDR2 FQNEAQ. Trimming took 5 bases from V and 5 from J; bases not matched to a gene: 5.

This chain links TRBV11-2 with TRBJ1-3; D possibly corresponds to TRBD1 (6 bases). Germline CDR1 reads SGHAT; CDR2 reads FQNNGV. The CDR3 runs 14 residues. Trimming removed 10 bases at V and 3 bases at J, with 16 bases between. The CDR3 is CAIRQAGGGNTIYF. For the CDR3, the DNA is TGTGCCATCCGACAGGCGGGAGGTGGAAACACCATATATTTT. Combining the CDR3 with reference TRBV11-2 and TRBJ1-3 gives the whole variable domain EAGVAQSPRYKIIEKRQSVAFWCNPISGHATLYWYQQILGQGPKLLIQFQNNGVVDDSQLPKDRFSAERLKGVDSTLKIQPAKLEDSAVYLCAIRQAGGGNTIYFGEGSWLTVV.

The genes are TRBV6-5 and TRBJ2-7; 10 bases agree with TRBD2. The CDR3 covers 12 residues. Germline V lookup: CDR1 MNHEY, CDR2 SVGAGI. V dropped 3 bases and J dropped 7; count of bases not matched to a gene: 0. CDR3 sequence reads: CASSYSGGEQYF. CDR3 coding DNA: TGTGCCAGCAGTTATAGCGGGGGGGAGCAGTACTTC.

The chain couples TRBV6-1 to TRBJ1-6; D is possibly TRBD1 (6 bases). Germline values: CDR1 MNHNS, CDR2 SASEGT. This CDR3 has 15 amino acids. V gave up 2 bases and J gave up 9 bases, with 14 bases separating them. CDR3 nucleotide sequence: TGTGCCAGCAGTGAATTTGCAGGGGCTGCTTCACCCCTCCACTTT. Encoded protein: CASSEFAGAASPLHF.

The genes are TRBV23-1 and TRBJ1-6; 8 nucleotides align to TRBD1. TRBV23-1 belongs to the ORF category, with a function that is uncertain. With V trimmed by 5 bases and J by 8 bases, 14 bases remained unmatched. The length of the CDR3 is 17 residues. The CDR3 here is CASSSNDLRQGHSPLHF. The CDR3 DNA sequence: TGCGCCAGCAGTTCTAACGACCTCCGACAGGGGCATTCACCCCTCCACTTT.